These 18 T cell receptor beta chains were sequenced from one sample in a study of blood T cells in healthy people across ages. Combining a sample-barcoded 5' primer with a J-beta primer mix, a second PCR ran for roughly 7 to 11 cycles. TCRdb called the 5' RACE reads again in MiXCR, with one record for every CDR3 protein. The data show around 1,000,000 distinct CDR3 sequences, more than 30% seen once. The sample was blood. The source is a man aged 18 to 30 in good health.

This clonotype appeared once. V is TRBV29-1 and J is TRBJ1-2, with D tentatively TRBD1 (5 bases). Trimming took 4 bases from V and 1 from J, leaving 10 bases between them. The CDR3 sequence is 13 residues long. Looked up from germline, CDR1 is SQVTM and CDR2 is ANQGSEA. CDR3 sequence reads: CSVGDSFNYGYTF. The CDR3 nucleotides are TGCAGCGTTGGCGACAGTTTTAACTATGGCTACACCTTC.

This clonotype was recorded at least ten times. The CDR3, as DNA: TGTGCCAGCAGTCGGACTAGCGGAAGCTCCTACAATGAGCAGTTCTTC. Its translation is CASSRTSGSSYNEQFF. V usage is TRBV6-5 and J usage is TRBJ2-1, with 10 bases that match TRBD2. Germline V gene lookup returns CDR1 MNHEY and CDR2 SVGAGI. The CDR3 length is 16 residues. The V segment lost 5 bases and the J segment 0 bases; nucleotides outside the gene matches: 4.

In its sample, this clonotype was seen a few times. The CDR3 DNA is TGTGCCAGCAGCCCACGGACAGTACTCTACGAGCAGTACTTC. This gives the protein CASSPRTVLYEQYF. The chain combines TRBV11-2 with TRBJ2-7; D perhaps matches TRBD1 (6 bases). The CDR3 has 14 residues. The ends were cut back, 5 bases at V and 3 bases at J, with 14 bases in the middle. The germline gives CDR1 SGHAT, CDR2 FQNNGV.

This clonotype was detected only a few times. The rearrangement links TRBV10-3 to TRBJ2-3; 12 bases fit TRBD2. The CDR3 length is 19 residues. The J segment lost 7 bases and the V segment lost 4 bases, leaving 18 bases of the junction unmatched. Germline CDR1 is ENHRY and CDR2 is SYGVKD. The CDR3 region is CAISGSSGGAGSFEYTQYF. CDR3 DNA: TGTGCCATCAGTGGTTCTAGCGGGGGGGCCGGTTCGTTCGAATATACGCAGTATTTT.

The chain is built from TRBV11-1 and TRBJ2-7, with D unclear. With 1 base removed from V and 3 bases from J, the gap between germline ends came to 10 bases. The CDR3 contains 14 residues. Germline V gene lookup returns CDR1 SGHAT and CDR2 FQDESV (reference sequence). The CDR3 sequence: CASSLGVRSYEQYF. The CDR3 DNA reads TGTGCCAGCAGCTTAGGTGTCAGGAGCTACGAGCAGTACTTC.

This clonotype came up a few times. V and J are TRBV5-1 and TRBJ2-5, with no clear D. CDR3 size: 14 residues. V lost 3 bases, J lost 2 bases, and 11 bases lay in between. Per the germline V gene, CDR1 is SGHRS and CDR2 is YFSETQ. CDR3 coding DNA: TGCGCCAGCAGCTACGGTATGAAACAAGAGACCCAGTACTTC. Its protein product is CASSYGMKQETQYF.

The genes are TRBV25-1 and TRBJ2-3; D may be TRBD2 (7 bases). The CDR3 runs to 13 residues. Germline V gene data show CDR1 as MGHDK and CDR2 as SYGVNS. The V and J ends lost 5 bases and 6 bases respectively, with 12 bases between them. In DNA form, the CDR3 reads TGTGCCAGCAGTTGGGGGGGCGGTGATACGCAGTATTTT. Protein sequence: CASSWGGGDTQYF.

This clonotype was counted between two and nine times. This rearrangement joins TRBV2 to TRBJ1-2, with D perhaps TRBD1 (6 bases). This CDR3 has 16 residues. The ends were cut back, 10 bases at V and 2 bases at J, with 23 bases in the middle. Germline CDR1 SNHLY, CDR2 FYNNEI. The CDR3 protein is CANREYQGVVNYGYTF. In DNA form, the CDR3 reads TGTGCCAACAGGGAATACCAAGGGGTTGTGAACTATGGCTACACCTTC.

This clonotype occurred a few times. The chain combines TRBV7-6 with TRBJ2-1; D is perhaps TRBD1 or TRBD2 (5 bases each). The CDR3 is made up of 14 amino acids. V gave up 4 bases and J gave up 5 bases, with 12 bases separating them. Germline CDR1 reads SGHVS; CDR2 reads FNYEAQ. The CDR3 region is CASSSRVLDNEQFF. For the CDR3, the DNA is TGTGCCAGCAGCTCCAGGGTACTAGACAATGAGCAGTTCTTC.

The rearrangement links TRBV5-1 to TRBJ2-5; weak D call: TRBD2 (6 bases). The J call is doubtful: the DNA matches TRBJ2-7 better. The CDR3 has 12 amino acids. Germline CDR1 reads SGHRS; CDR2 reads YFSETQ. CDR3: CASSSPAGEQYF. DNA of the CDR3: TGCGCCAGCAGCTCTCCAGCGGGCGAGCAGTACTTC.

A remark on this clonotype: Its ends do not fully match the called genes, so a read error is possible. V is TRBV12-3 or TRBV12-4 and J is TRBJ1-2; no reliable D call. This CDR3 spans 13 amino acids. The CDR3 DNA sequence: TGTGCCAGCGGTTTAGGATCAAACTATGGCTACACCTTC. Its protein product is CASGLGSNYGYTF.

This clonotype was seen only a few times. The chain is built from TRBV12-3 or TRBV12-4 and TRBJ2-1; no reliable D call. V lost 1 base, J lost 0 bases, and 7 bases lay in between. The CDR3 runs 15 residues. The CDR3 protein is CASSLGFNSYNEQFF. The CDR3 nucleotides are TGTGCCAGCAGTTTAGGCTTCAACTCCTACAATGAGCAGTTCTTC.

V and J are TRBV21-1 and TRBJ2-7; TRBD2 is taken as the D call from the table, unchecked against the DNA. TRBV21-1 is termed a pseudogene. The CDR3 is made up of 17 amino acids. The CDR3 nucleotides are TGTGCCAGCAGCCCCCGGGGGGAAGCGGGGGGGATCAATGAGCAGTACTTC. It encodes CASSPRGEAGGINEQYF.

The chain recombines TRBV21-1 with TRBJ2-1. TRBV21-1 is reported as a pseudogene. This CDR3 has 16 residues. The CDR3 coding sequence is TGTGTCAGCAGCAAAGTTGTCGGTCGGTCCTACAATGAGCAGTTCTTC. Translating it yields CVSSKVVGRSYNEQFF.

The sample holds a few counts of this clonotype. V is TRBV7-9 and J is TRBJ1-2; weak D call: TRBD1 (5 bases). This CDR3 is built from 14 residues. V lost 7 bases to trimming and J lost 5 bases, with 17 bases between them. CDR1 is SEHNR, CDR2 FQNEAQ, per germline (reference sequence). Written as DNA, the CDR3 is TGTGCCAGCACCTCCGGGACGGAGGGGTATGGCTACACCTTC. The encoded protein is CASTSGTEGYGYTF.

This clonotype was counted at least ten times. The gene calls are TRBV28 and TRBJ2-7, with D uncertain. The germline V gene encodes CDR1 MDHEN and CDR2 SYDVKM. The germline V and J ends were trimmed by 5 bases and 3 bases, with 11 bases remaining between them. The CDR3 sequence is 13 residues long. The DNA for the CDR3 is TGTGCCAGCAGTGTGGGCATTCACTACGAGCAGTACTTC. Protein: CASSVGIHYEQYF.

This rearrangement joins TRBV4-3 to TRBJ2-5; D gene ambiguous. Trimming took off 2 bases at V and 7 bases at J, with 14 bases between the two ends. This CDR3 spans 14 amino acids. Looked up from germline, CDR1 is LGHNA and CDR2 is YSLEER. The CDR3: CASSQSSLEGTQYF. Here the CDR3 DNA reads TGCGCCAGCAGCCAAAGTAGCCTGGAAGGGACCCAGTACTTC.

In its sample, this clonotype was seen once. The chain combines TRBV12-3 or TRBV12-4 with TRBJ1-5, with D possibly matching TRBD1 (5 bases). The length of the CDR3 is 14 residues. V was trimmed by 4 bases and J by 7 bases, leaving 14 bases between them. In DNA, the CDR3 is TGTGCCAGCAGTTCGGGGGGGGGAAAGCAGCCCCAGCATTTT. This codes for CASSSGGGKQPQHF.